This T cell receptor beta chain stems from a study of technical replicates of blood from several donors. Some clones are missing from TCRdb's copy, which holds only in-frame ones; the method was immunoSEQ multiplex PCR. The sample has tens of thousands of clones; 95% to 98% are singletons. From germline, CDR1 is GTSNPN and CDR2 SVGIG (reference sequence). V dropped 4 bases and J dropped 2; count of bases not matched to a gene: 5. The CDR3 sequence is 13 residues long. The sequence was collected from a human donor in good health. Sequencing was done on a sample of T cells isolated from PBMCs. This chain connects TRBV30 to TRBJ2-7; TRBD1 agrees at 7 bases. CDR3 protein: CAWTWGTAYEQYF. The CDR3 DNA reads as TGTGCCTGGACTTGGGGGACAGCCTACGAGCAGTACTTC.